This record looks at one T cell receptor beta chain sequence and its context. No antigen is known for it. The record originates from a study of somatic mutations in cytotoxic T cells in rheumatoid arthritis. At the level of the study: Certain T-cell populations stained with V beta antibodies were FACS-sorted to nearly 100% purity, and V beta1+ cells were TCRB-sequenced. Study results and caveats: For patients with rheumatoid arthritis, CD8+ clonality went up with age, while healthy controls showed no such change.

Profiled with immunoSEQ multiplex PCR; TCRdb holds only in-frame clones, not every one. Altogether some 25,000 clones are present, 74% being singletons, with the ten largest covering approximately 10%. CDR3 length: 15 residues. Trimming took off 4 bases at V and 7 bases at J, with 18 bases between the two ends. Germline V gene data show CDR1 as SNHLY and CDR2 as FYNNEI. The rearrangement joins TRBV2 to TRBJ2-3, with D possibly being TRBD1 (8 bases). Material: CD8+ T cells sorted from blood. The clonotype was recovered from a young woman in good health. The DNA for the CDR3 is TGTGCCAGCAGTGCGACAGGGGAAGCGGGATATACGCAGTATTTT. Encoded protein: CASSATGEAGYTQYF. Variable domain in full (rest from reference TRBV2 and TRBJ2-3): EPEVTQTPSHQVTQMGQEVILRCVPISNHLYFYWYRQILGQKVEFLVSFYNNEISEKSEIFDDQFSVERPDGSNFTLKIRSTKLEDSAMYFCASSATGEAGYTQYFGPGTRLTVL.